The rows below give T cell receptor beta chains drawn from one sample of a study of blood T cell repertoires in COVID-19. The data were produced by immunoSEQ multiplex PCR, yet TCRdb's version contains in-frame clones alone and is incomplete. The table lists roughly 250,000 clones, around 84% of them singletons. Sequenced input: PBMCs or T cells enriched from blood (not recorded which). The receptors stem from a woman aged 45-65 years who had recovered from COVID-19. CDR3s include the opening cysteine and the closing phenylalanine or tryptophan. A D gene is named only where the DNA matches it firmly. For some rows the clone size is stated as once, few or many, or as a class when expanded; others skip it.

>-|-|TRBV2|TRBJ1-5
TGTGCCAGCAGTTCGGAGGGGTGGGGCAATCAGCCCCAGCATTTT
CASSSEGWGNQPQHF
>TRBD1|-|TRBV19|TRBJ1-1
TGTGCCAGTCGTATACCGGGACAGGGTAGCCTAGAAGCTTTCTTT
CASRIPGQGSLEAFF
>-|-|TRBV19|TRBJ1-1
TGTGCCAGTAGTTGGGGCAGGAACATTAACACTGAAGCTTTCTTT
CASSWGRNINTEAFF
>TRBD2|-|TRBV7-8|TRBJ2-1
TGTGCCAGCAGCTTAAGGGAGCGGGACCGGGTTCATGAGCAGTTCTTC
CASSLRERDRVHEQFF
>TRBD2|-|TRBV19|TRBJ2-1
TGTGCCAGCACCGACCGCCCGGGACTAGCGGTTAATGAGCAGTTCTTC
CASTDRPGLAVNEQFF
>-|-|TRBV5-4|TRBJ2-1
TGTGCCAGCACCCCTGATGGTAGCGGCTACAATGAGCAGTTCTTC
CASTPDGSGYNEQFF
>-|-|TRBV6-5|TRBJ2-1
TGTGCCAGCAGTTCGCAAACTAGAAAGCAGTTCTTC
CASSSQTRKQFF
>-|-|TRBV2|TRBJ2-5
TGTGCCAGCACCGTAAAAGAGACCCAGTACTTC
CASTVKETQYF
>TRBD2|-|TRBV6-5|TRBJ2-7
TGTGCCAGCAGGGGGACTAGCGGGAGTGTCTACGAGCAGTACTTC
CASRGTSGSVYEQYF
>-|-|TRBV11-3|TRBJ1-1
TGTGCCAGCAGCTTAAATTCTGGGGGCATGAACACTGAAGCTTTCTTT
CASSLNSGGMNTEAFF
>TRBD2|-|TRBV5-8|TRBJ2-3
TGTGCCAGCGCGCTAGCGGGAAGGGAGGGCACAGATACGCAGTATTTT
CASALAGREGTDTQYF
>TRBD2|-|TRBV18|TRBJ2-1
TGTGCCAGCTCACCAGCTGGACTAGCGGGAGGCAATGAGCAGTTCTTC
CASSPAGLAGGNEQFF
>-|-|TRBV4-2|TRBJ2-7
TGTGCCAGCAGCCAGACCCGGGATCCCTACGAGCAGTACTTC
CASSQTRDPYEQYF
>-|-|TRBV28|TRBJ1-2
TGTGCCGACTGGGGCGTTACTGGTGGCTACACCTTC
CADWGVTGGYTF
>-|-|TRBV7-2|TRBJ2-3
TGTGCCAGCAGCCTCGGACAGAGCACAGATACGCAGTATTTT
CASSLGQSTDTQYF
>-|-|TRBV9|TRBJ2-1
TGTGCCAGCAGCCTCCGGGACTTTGCCCCCAATGAGCAGTTCTTC
CASSLRDFAPNEQFF
>-|-|TRBV9|TRBJ1-1
TGTGCCAGCAGCGAGCCCCGAGGGGGGGACGAGGGCACTGAAGCTTTCTTT
CASSEPRGGDEGTEAFF
>TRBD2|-|TRBV6-5|TRBJ2-7
TGTGCCAGCAGTTACGGGCGGCGGGAGATCTACGAGCAGTACTTC
CASSYGRREIYEQYF
>-|once|TRBV18|TRBJ1-4
TGTGCCAGCTCACCACTCTCCTCCGAAAAACTGTTTTTT
CASSPLSSEKLFF
>TRBD2|-|TRBV30|TRBJ2-7
TGTGCCTGGAGTCAACTAGCGGGAGTTCCGTACTTC
CAWSQLAGVPYF
>-|-|TRBV11-2|TRBJ2-7
TGTGCCAGCAGCTTACACTTTGGGGGGTCCTACGAGCAGTACTTC
CASSLHFGGSYEQYF
>TRBD2|-|TRBV27|TRBJ2-1
TGTGCCAGCAGTCCGGGACTAGCGGGAGAAGGGCAGTTCTTC
CASSPGLAGEGQFF
>-|-|TRBV2|TRBJ2-2
TGTGCCAGCCGACAGGAACAGAACACCGGGGAGCTGTTTTTT
CASRQEQNTGELFF
>-|-|TRBV5-1|TRBJ2-3
TGCGCCAGCAGTCCACCGACGGGCGGGGGCACAGATACGCAGTATTTT
CASSPPTGGGTDTQYF
>TRBD2|-|TRBV19|TRBJ2-7
TGTGCCAGTAGTATCTTAGCGGGCGCAACCTACGAGCAGTACTTC
CASSILAGATYEQYF
>TRBD1|-|TRBV19|TRBJ2-1
TGTGCCAGTAGTCAAGGGACAGGGGATATAAGTGAGCAGTTCTTC
CASSQGTGDISEQFF
>-|-|TRBV19|TRBJ2-2
TGTGCCAGTAGGCGAGAGAACACCGGGGAGCTGTTTTTT
CASRRENTGELFF
>-|-|TRBV2|TRBJ2-3
TGTGCCAGCAGTTATCGGAGCACAGATACGCAGTATTTT
CASSYRSTDTQYF
>-|-|TRBV2|TRBJ2-5
TGTGCCAGCAACCCCATAGTCGCTCAAGAGACCCAGTACTTC
CASNPIVAQETQYF
>-|-|TRBV19|TRBJ1-5
TGTGCCAGTAGTTGGGCAGGGCTTTTAAGCCCCCAGCATTTT
CASSWAGLLSPQHF
>-|-|TRBV5-6|TRBJ2-3
TGTGCCAGCAGCTACTTGGTACAGGGCACAGATACGCAGTATTTT
CASSYLVQGTDTQYF
>TRBD1|-|TRBV18|TRBJ2-1
TGTGCCAGCTCACCGCGAGGACAGGGCGGTAGCGGAGGGCTCTCCTACAATGAGCAGTTCTTC
CASSPRGQGGSGGLSYNEQFF
>TRBD2|-|TRBV6-2/TRBV6-3|TRBJ2-1
TGTGCCAGCAGTTCTGGGACTAGCGGGAGCTTTGAGCAGTTCTTC
CASSSGTSGSFEQFF
>-|-|TRBV6-5|TRBJ1-6
TGTGCCAGCACCTTCAGGGGATTCCCTAATTCACCCCTCCACTTT
CASTFRGFPNSPLHF
>-|-|TRBV7-2|TRBJ2-5
TGTGCCAGCAGCCCCGTGTACCAAGAGACCCAGTACTTC
CASSPVYQETQYF
>-|few|TRBV7-2|TRBJ1-2
TGTGCCAGCAGCTTAGGGGCAGCCTATGGCTACACCTTC
CASSLGAAYGYTF
>TRBD1|-|TRBV2|TRBJ2-7
TGTGCCAGCAGGGGACAGAGCTACGAGCAGTACTTC
CASRGQSYEQYF
>-|-|TRBV5-1|TRBJ1-1
TGCGCCAGCAGTTCATTGGTACGGGATGGGCACACTGAAGCTTTCTTT
CASSSLVRDGHTEAFF
>TRBD2|-|TRBV3-1/TRBV3-2|TRBJ2-7
TGTGCCAGCAGCTTTAGCGGGAGTCTCGCCTACGAGCAGTACTTC
CASSFSGSLAYEQYF
>TRBD1|-|TRBV5-8|TRBJ1-3
TGTGCCAGCAGTCGTGACAGGGTCTCCGGAAACACCATATATTTT
CASSRDRVSGNTIYF
>TRBD1|-|TRBV7-9|TRBJ1-5
TGTGCCAGCAGCCTTTTTCCCCACCGGGACAGGGGTGATCAGCCCCAGCATTTT
CASSLFPHRDRGDQPQHF
>-|-|TRBV6-5|TRBJ2-3
TGTGCCAGCACTTCGGGGCAGGGACTCACAGATACGCAGTATTTT
CASTSGQGLTDTQYF
>TRBD2|-|TRBV27|TRBJ2-1
TGTGCCAGCAGTTTATACCACGAGCGGGAGGATGAGCAGTTCTTC
CASSLYHEREDEQFF
>-|-|TRBV5-1|TRBJ2-2
TGCGCCAGCAGCTTTATCCCGCGGGATCTAGCCGGGGAGCTGTTTTTT
CASSFIPRDLAGELFF
>TRBD1|-|TRBV4-1|TRBJ1-4
TGCGCCAGCAGCCAAGATAAGGGACAGGCCTACCTTAGGAATGAAAAACTGTTTTTT
CASSQDKGQAYLRNEKLFF
>-|-|TRBV10-3|TRBJ1-1
TGTGCCATCAGTGTACTCCAGAACACTGAAGCTTTCTTT
CAISVLQNTEAFF
>-|-|TRBV3-1/TRBV3-2|TRBJ2-3
TGTGCCAGCAGCCATGGACTGGAAAACACAGATACGCAGTATTTT
CASSHGLENTDTQYF
>-|once|TRBV3-1/TRBV3-2|TRBJ2-7
TGTGCCAGCAGCCAAGATAGGGGGACGTATGCCTACGAGCAGTACTTC
CASSQDRGTYAYEQYF
>TRBD2|once|TRBV7-9|TRBJ2-7
TGTGCCAGCAGCTCCATGACTAGCGGGACGGTGAGAAGAGGCGAGCAGTACTTC
CASSSMTSGTVRRGEQYF
>-|-|TRBV3-1/TRBV3-2|TRBJ2-1
TGTGCCAGCAGCCAACAGGCGGGATCCCGATTTTATGAGCAGTTCTTC
CASSQQAGSRFYEQFF